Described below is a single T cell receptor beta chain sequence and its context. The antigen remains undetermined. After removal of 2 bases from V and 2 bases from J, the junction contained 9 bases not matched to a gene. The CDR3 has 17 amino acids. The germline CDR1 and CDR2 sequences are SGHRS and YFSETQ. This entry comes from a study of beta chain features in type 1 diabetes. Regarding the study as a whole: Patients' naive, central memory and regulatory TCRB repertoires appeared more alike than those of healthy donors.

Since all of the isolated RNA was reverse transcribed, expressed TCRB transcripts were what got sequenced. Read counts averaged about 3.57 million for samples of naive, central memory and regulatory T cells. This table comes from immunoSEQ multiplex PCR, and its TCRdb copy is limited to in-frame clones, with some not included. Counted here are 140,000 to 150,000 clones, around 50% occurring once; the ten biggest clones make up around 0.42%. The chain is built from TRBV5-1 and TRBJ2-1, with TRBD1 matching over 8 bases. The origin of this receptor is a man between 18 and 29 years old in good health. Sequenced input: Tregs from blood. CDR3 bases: TGCGCCAGCAGCTTACGTTCCGGGACAGGCACCTACAATGAGCAGTTCTTC. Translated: CASSLRSGTGTYNEQFF.